The sequence of this T cell receptor beta chain was determined in a study of response to subunit inactivated influenza vaccine. From germline, CDR1 is SNHLY and CDR2 FYNNEI. This CDR3 region has 15 residues. Trimming pared 1 base from V and 0 bases from J, leaving 7 bases between. MiXCR was run by TCRdb on the RT-PCR reads, yielding one entry per CDR3 protein. The sample has hundreds of thousands of distinct CDR3 sequences, approximately 14% seen once. Points from the study as a whole: There was a suggestion from the authors that each seasonal influenza vaccination recruits few new T cells.

About this clonotype itself: Antigen: not known.

The chain has TRBV2 and TRBJ2-4, with no clear D. The sequencing here drew on PBMCs from blood, taken less than 15 days before vaccination. The origin of this receptor is a middle-aged man who received an inactivated influenza vaccine. This CDR3 reads CASSEDWLAKNIQYF. CDR3 nucleotides: TGTGCCAGCAGTGAAGATTGGCTAGCCAAAAACATTCAGTACTTC.